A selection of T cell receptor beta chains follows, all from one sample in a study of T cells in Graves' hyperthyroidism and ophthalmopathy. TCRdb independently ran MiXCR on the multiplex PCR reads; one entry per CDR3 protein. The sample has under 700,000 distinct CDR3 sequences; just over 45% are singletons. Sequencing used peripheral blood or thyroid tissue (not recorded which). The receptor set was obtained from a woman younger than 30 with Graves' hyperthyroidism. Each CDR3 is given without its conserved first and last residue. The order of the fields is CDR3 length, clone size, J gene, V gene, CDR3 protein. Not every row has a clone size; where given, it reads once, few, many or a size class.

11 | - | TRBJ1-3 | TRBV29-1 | SVERTGTNTIY
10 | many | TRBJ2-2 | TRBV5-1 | ASRPNTGELF
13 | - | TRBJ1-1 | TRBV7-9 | ASSPDRVRGTEAF
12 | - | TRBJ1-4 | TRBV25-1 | ASGPQGQDLKLF
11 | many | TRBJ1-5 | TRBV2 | ASTGRVNQPQH
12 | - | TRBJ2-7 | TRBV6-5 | ASSYSGQLYEQY
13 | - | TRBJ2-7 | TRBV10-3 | AITPGLASSYEQY
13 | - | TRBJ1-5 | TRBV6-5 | ASSYVRGRNQPQH
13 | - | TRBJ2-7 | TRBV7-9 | ASSDGLAGGPKQY
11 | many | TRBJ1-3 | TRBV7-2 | ASSLVVASTIY
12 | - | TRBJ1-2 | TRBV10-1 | ASTKQGADYGYT
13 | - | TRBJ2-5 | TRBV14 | ASSHSGRAVETQY
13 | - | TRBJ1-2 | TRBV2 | ASSEIMISRGGYT
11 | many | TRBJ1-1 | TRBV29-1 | SVVETGNTEAF
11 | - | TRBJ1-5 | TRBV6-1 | ASSENWDQPQH
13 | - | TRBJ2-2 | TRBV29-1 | SAVVLLADTGELF
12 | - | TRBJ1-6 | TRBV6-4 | ASSGLAGGSPLH
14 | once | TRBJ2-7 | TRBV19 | ASSMAPGQNSYEQY
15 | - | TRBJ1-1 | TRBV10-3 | AIKNSGQGARNTEAF
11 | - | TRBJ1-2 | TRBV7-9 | ASSFRWEDGYT
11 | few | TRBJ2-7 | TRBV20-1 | SQARDPSYEQY
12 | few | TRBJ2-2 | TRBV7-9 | ASSHDRSTGELF
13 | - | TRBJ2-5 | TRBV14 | ASSQAPAGLGEQY